Listed here are 10 T cell receptor beta chains from one sample, sequenced in a study of blood T cell repertoires in COVID-19. TCRdb's table, derived via immunoSEQ multiplex PCR, lists solely in-frame clones and lacks some. This sample has 130,000 to 150,000 clones, with 87% found just once. Source material: peripheral blood. The receptors were gathered from a woman in her fifties or sixties with acute or convalescent COVID-19.

The gene calls are TRBV30 and TRBJ2-1, with a possible D match to TRBD2 (6 bases). V dropped 5 bases and J dropped 7 bases, with 9 bases sitting between them. The CDR3 sequence is 11 residues long. Looked up from germline, CDR1 is GTSNPN and CDR2 is SVGIG (reference sequence). In nucleotides, the CDR3 is TGTGCCTGGGCGACTAGTAATGAGCAGTTCTTC. Translated, it gives CAWATSNEQFF.

This sequence joins TRBV30 and TRBJ2-7; the D is unclear. This CDR3 comprises 13 residues. Germline-derived CDR1 and CDR2 are GTSNPN and SVGIG (reference sequence). The ends were cut back, 3 bases at V and 1 base at J, with 10 bases in the middle. CDR3 sequence: CAWSEPGSYEQYF. CDR3 nucleotide sequence: TGTGCCTGGAGCGAGCCGGGTTCCTACGAGCAGTACTTC. Filled out from reference TRBV30 and TRBJ2-7, the complete variable domain reads SQTIHQWPATLVQPVGSPLSLECTVEGTSNPNLYWYRQAAGRGLQLLFYSVGIGQISSEVPQNLSASRPQDRQFILSSKKLLLSDSGFYLCAWSEPGSYEQYFGPGTRLTVT.

The chain recombines TRBV13 with TRBJ2-1; possibly TRBD2 for D (6 bases). The V and J ends lost 5 bases and 7 bases respectively, with 15 bases between them. Looked up from germline, CDR1 is PRHDT and CDR2 is FYEKMQ (reference sequence). This CDR3 is 14 amino acids long. CDR3 region: CASSLPSGFNEQFF. Written as DNA, the CDR3 is TGTGCCAGCAGCCTCCCAAGCGGGTTTAATGAGCAGTTCTTC. Combining the CDR3 with reference TRBV13 and TRBJ2-1 gives the whole variable domain AAGVIQSPRHLIKEKRETATLKCYPIPRHDTVYWYQQGPGQDPQFLISFYEKMQSDKGSIPDRFSAQQFSDYHSELNMSSLELGDSALYFCASSLPSGFNEQFFGPGTRLTVL.

The chain has TRBV30 and TRBJ2-7; D gene ambiguous. Germline loops: CDR1 GTSNPN, CDR2 SVGIG (reference sequence). The V end was cut by 5 bases, the J end by 4 bases, with 12 bases between. This CDR3 spans 12 amino acids. This CDR3 is CAWSSAHYEQYF. The CDR3 DNA is TGTGCCTGGTCTAGTGCCCATTACGAGCAGTACTTC. The full variable domain, its missing parts supplied by reference TRBV30 and TRBJ2-7, is SQTIHQWPATLVQPVGSPLSLECTVEGTSNPNLYWYRQAAGRGLQLLFYSVGIGQISSEVPQNLSASRPQDRQFILSSKKLLLSDSGFYLCAWSSAHYEQYFGPGTRLTVT.

This clone was seen a single time. The genes are TRBV5-8 and TRBJ2-3; TRBD2 matches at 7 bases. The trim removed 3 bases at V and 2 bases at J, leaving 6 bases unmatched. Germline V CDR1 and CDR2: SGHTS, YDEGEE. This CDR3 has 15 residues. CDR3 sequence (DNA): TGTGCCAGCAGCTCGGCTAGCGGATACACAGATACGCAGTATTTT. Translating gives CASSSASGYTDTQYF.

The V call is TRBV5-6, the J call TRBJ2-7, with TRBD2 matching 13 bases. The CDR3 is 15 residues long. Trimming removed 3 bases from V and 6 bases from J; junction bases left unmatched: 6. Germline V lookup: CDR1 SGHDT, CDR2 YYEEEE. The CDR3 DNA reads TGTGCCAGCAGCTCCTGGACTAGCGGGAGTTCCGAGCAGTACTTC. Its translation: CASSSWTSGSSEQYF.

The chain couples TRBV4-1 to TRBJ2-7; D possibly corresponds to TRBD2 (6 bases). The V end lost 0 bases, the J end lost 1 base, and 13 bases lay between the germline ends. The CDR3 runs to 16 residues. Germline assignment: CDR1 MGHRA and CDR2 YSYEKL. This CDR3 reads CASSQEGRGGSYEQYF. As DNA, the CDR3 is TGCGCCAGCAGCCAAGAGGGAAGGGGAGGATCCTACGAGCAGTACTTC.

This clone was counted only a few times. The CDR3 loop is CASSGWDRRYGYTF. CDR3 nucleotides: TGCGCCAGCAGCGGATGGGACAGACGATATGGCTACACCTTC. The chain combines TRBV5-1 with TRBJ1-2; 7 positions match TRBD1. Germline V CDR1 and CDR2: SGHRS, YFSETQ. The CDR3 spans 14 residues. The trim removed 4 bases at V and 5 bases at J, leaving 8 bases unmatched. Looking up the rest from reference TRBV5-1 and TRBJ1-2 gives the full variable domain: KAGVTQTPRYLIKTRGQQVTLSCSPISGHRSVSWYQQTPGQGLQFLFEYFSETQRNKGNFPGRFSGRQFSNSRSEMNVSTLELGDSALYLCASSGWDRRYGYTFGSGTRLTVV.

A few counts support this clone. This chain joins TRBV9 and TRBJ2-7, with TRBD1 as a possible D gene (6 bases). The length of the CDR3 is 15 residues. The V gene's germline CDR1 is SGDLS and CDR2 YYNGEE. Trimming pared 5 bases from V and 3 bases from J, leaving 18 bases between. CDR3 amino acids: CASSPRVGGDYEQYF. Written as DNA, the CDR3 is TGTGCCAGCAGTCCCAGGGTAGGGGGAGACTACGAGCAGTACTTC. The full variable domain, completed using reference TRBV9 and TRBJ2-7, is DSGVTQTPKHLITATGQRVTLRCSPRSGDLSVYWYQQSLDQGLQFLIQYYNGEERAKGNILERFSAQQFPDLHSELNLSSLELGDSALYFCASSPRVGGDYEQYFGPGTRLTVT.

CDR3 in amino acids: CASSRDRESYEQYF. The DNA of the CDR3 is TGTGCCAGTAGCCGGGACAGGGAGTCCTACGAGCAGTACTTC. The chain recombines TRBV19 with TRBJ2-7; 9 bases map to TRBD1. With 6 bases clipped from V and 1 base from J, the junction kept 4 bases outside the gene matches. Germline lookup yields CDR1 LNHDA and CDR2 SQIVND (reference sequence). The CDR3 consists of 14 residues.